This T cell receptor (beta chain) was identified during a study of blood T cell repertoires in COVID-19. Study-level background: Acute-phase and convalescent COVID-19 samples originated in the United States, Italy and Spain.

The CDR3 runs to 15 residues. Trimming took off 0 bases at V and 15 bases at J, with 20 bases between the two ends. The germline V gene has CDR1 LGHDT and CDR2 YNNKEL (reference sequence). Clones were read by immunoSEQ multiplex PCR, and TCRdb kept only the in-frame ones, dropping some. The top ten clones hold roughly 6% of a sample with some 200,000 clones, less than 85% of them seen once. The rearrangement links TRBV3-1 (or the pseudogene TRBV3-2) to TRBJ1-4; D is perhaps TRBD1 (5 bases). Sequencing input: peripheral blood. The clonotype was recovered from an older woman with acute or convalescent COVID-19. The CDR3 spells CASSQDRLQGEGMFF. The DNA for the CDR3 is TGTGCCAGCAGCCAAGATCGGTTGCAAGGGGAAGGGATGTTTTTT.